The entry below describes one TCR beta chain. Its target is unknown. This entry comes from a study of cytomegalovirus exposure and HLA in healthy donors. In the study overall: T cells numbering around 190 million yielded approximately 120 million unique TCR beta sequences in an earlier analysis. Genotyping showed about 80% of a few hundred donors falling in the Caucasian-associated ancestry cluster.

The length of the CDR3 is 15 residues. V lost 3 bases and J lost 8; bases outside the gene matches: 13. Germline V gives CDR1 SGHNT, CDR2 YYREEE (reference sequence). Study-level results: In a later analysis, TCR beta V- and J-gene trimming showed a link to a missense DCLRE1C variant. Researchers catalogued 164 TCR beta chains as cytomegalovirus-associated.

13 Jbeta primers and 60 Vbeta primers were used for the PCR. Sequencing was performed with immunoSEQ multiplex PCR; in TCRdb, only in-frame clones are kept and a portion is missing. The sample comprises 150,000 to 200,000 clones, about 77% of which are singletons, and 9.5% to 10% rests with the top ten. Material: PBMCs. This TCR came from a man between 18 and 35 years old in good health and CMV-seropositive. This chain connects TRBV5-4 to TRBJ1-2; 7 bases fit TRBD1. The chain's CDR3 is CASSSVGTDSAGYTF. CDR3 nucleotides: TGTGCCAGCAGCTCGGTCGGGACAGATTCAGCCGGCTACACCTTC.